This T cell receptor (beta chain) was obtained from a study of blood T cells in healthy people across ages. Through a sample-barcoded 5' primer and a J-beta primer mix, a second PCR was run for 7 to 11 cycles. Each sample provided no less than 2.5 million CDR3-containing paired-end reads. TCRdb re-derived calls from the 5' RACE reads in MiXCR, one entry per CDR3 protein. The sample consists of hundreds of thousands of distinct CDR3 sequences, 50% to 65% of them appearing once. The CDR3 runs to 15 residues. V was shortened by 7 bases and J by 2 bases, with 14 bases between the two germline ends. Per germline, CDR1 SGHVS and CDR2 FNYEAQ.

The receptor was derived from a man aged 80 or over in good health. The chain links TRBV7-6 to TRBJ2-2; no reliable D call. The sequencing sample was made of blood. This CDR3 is CASTLVSLNTGELFF. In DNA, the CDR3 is TGTGCCAGCACCCTTGTAAGCCTAAACACCGGGGAGCTGTTTTTT.